A single sample is the source of the 30 T cell receptor beta chains below, sequenced in a study of cytomegalovirus exposure and HLA in healthy donors. In the PCR, 60 Vbeta and 13 Jbeta primers were used. The data were produced by immunoSEQ multiplex PCR, yet TCRdb's version contains in-frame clones alone and is incomplete. The table shows over 70,000 clones, with 80% occurring only once. The specimen was PBMCs. These receptor sequences come from a man between 45 and 60 years old in good health and CMV-seropositive.

A single count supports this clone. The CDR3: CASQTGTGNTGELFF. CDR3 DNA: TGTGCCAGTCAAACCGGGACAGGGAACACCGGGGAGCTGTTTTTT. The V gene is TRBV19, the J gene TRBJ2-2; 8 positions match TRBD1. The ends lost 8 bases at V and 1 base at J; junction bases unmatched: 6. There are 15 residues in the CDR3. CDR1 LNHDA and CDR2 SQIVND come from the germline V gene (reference sequence).

The table lists this clone with a few counts. The rearrangement uses TRBV30 and TRBJ2-2; tentative D call: TRBD2 (5 bases). The CDR3 has 11 amino acids. The ends were cut back, 5 bases at V and 6 bases at J, with 7 bases in the middle. CDR1 is GTSNPN, CDR2 SVGIG, per germline (reference sequence). The CDR3 protein is CAWLRAGELFF. The CDR3 nucleotides read TGTGCCTGGTTGAGGGCCGGGGAGCTGTTTTTT.

This chain uses TRBV6-5 with TRBJ1-2, with D possibly matching TRBD1 (5 bases). The length of the CDR3 is 12 residues. With 8 bases removed from V and 3 bases from J, the gap between germline ends came to 10 bases. Germline V CDR1 and CDR2: MNHEY, SVGAGI. CDR3 coding DNA: TGTGCCAGCTGGCGGGGCGACTATGGCTACACCTTC. It codes for CASWRGDYGYTF.

This chain connects TRBV7-9 to TRBJ2-5; the match to TRBD2 covers 7 bases. Trimming at V came to 5 bases and at J to 5 bases, leaving 8 bases not matched to a gene. The germline CDR1 and CDR2 sequences are SEHNR and FQNEAQ (reference sequence). CDR3 length: 14 amino acids. In nucleotides, the CDR3 is TGTGCCAGCAGCCCCCGGGGGGAGGGGGAGACCCAGTACTTC. Translation gives CASSPRGEGETQYF.

This chain links TRBV30 with TRBJ2-5, with D unresolved. The CDR3 runs to 13 residues. Per germline, CDR1 GTSNPN and CDR2 SVGIG (reference sequence). Trimming shortened V by 0 bases and J by 5 bases, and 10 bases separated the two germline ends. CDR3 nucleotide sequence: TGTGCCTGGAGTGTCCCCGGTCGGGAGACCCAGTACTTC. Translated, it gives CAWSVPGRETQYF.

This clone occurred a few times. The rearrangement uses TRBV19 and TRBJ2-1; 7 bases agree with TRBD2. The CDR3 extends over 15 amino acids. Germline CDR1 LNHDA, CDR2 SQIVND (reference sequence). Trimming cost V 7 bases and J 4 bases; bases outside gene matches: 10. CDR3 residues: CASNNLWEGYNEQFF. CDR3 nucleotides: TGTGCCAGTAACAACTTGTGGGAGGGATACAATGAGCAGTTCTTC.

This chain joins TRBV5-1 and TRBJ2-6; D gene ambiguous. Deletions cut 0 bases from V and 4 bases from J, with 11 bases between. The CDR3 contains 16 residues. CDR1 and CDR2 from the germline V gene are SGHRS and YFSETQ. Here the CDR3 DNA reads TGCGCCAGCAGCTTGGCGGTTGGGCAGGGGGCCAACGTCCTGACTTTC. This encodes CASSLAVGQGANVLTF.

V and J are TRBV4-2 and TRBJ2-1, with D possibly TRBD2 on 6 matching bases. Germline V gives CDR1 LGHNA, CDR2 YNFKEQ. With 4 bases removed from V and 9 bases from J, the gap between germline ends came to 13 bases. CDR3 length equals 13 residues. The CDR3 protein is CASSPGLAFEQFF. The CDR3 DNA reads as TGTGCCAGCAGCCCGGGACTTGCCTTTGAGCAGTTCTTC.

The chain employs TRBV27 and TRBJ2-3; 7 positions match TRBD2. V trimming: 5 bases; J trimming: 2 bases; junction bases outside the gene matches: 7. Germline V gene data show CDR1 as MNHEY and CDR2 as SMNVEV (reference sequence). The CDR3 sequence is 15 residues long. CDR3 sequence reads: CASSPWGGATDTQYF. CDR3 nucleotides: TGTGCCAGCAGTCCCTGGGGAGGGGCCACAGATACGCAGTATTTT.

The count of this clone is one. The chain has TRBV4-3 and TRBJ2-3; TRBD2 aligns across 8 bases. Germline loops: CDR1 LGHNA, CDR2 YSLEER. Trimming at V came to 0 bases and at J to 4 bases, leaving 6 bases not matched to a gene. This CDR3 is 16 amino acids long. The chain's CDR3 is CASSQDEERESDTQYF. The CDR3 DNA sequence: TGCGCCAGCAGCCAAGATGAGGAGCGGGAGTCAGATACGCAGTATTTT.

This chain joins TRBV6-6 and TRBJ2-1, with 8 bases aligning to TRBD1. Trimming took 7 bases from V and 9 from J; bases not matched to a gene: 8. This CDR3 is built from 13 residues. Germline V gene sequence: CDR1 MNHNY, CDR2 SVGAGI (reference sequence). CDR3 in amino acids: CASILETGGEQFF. The CDR3 DNA is TGTGCCAGCATTCTTGAAACAGGGGGTGAGCAGTTCTTC.

The V and J genes are TRBV11-2 and TRBJ1-2; D possibly corresponds to TRBD1 (6 bases). Between the trimmed V and J ends, which lost 5 bases and 3 bases, there was a span of 10 bases. Germline V lookup: CDR1 SGHAT, CDR2 FQNNGV. The CDR3 spans 13 residues. The chain's CDR3 is CASSPGGHYGYTF. As DNA, the CDR3 is TGTGCCAGCAGCCCCGGGGGGCACTATGGCTACACCTTC. The entire variable domain, with the rest obtained from reference TRBV11-2 and TRBJ1-2, is as follows: EAGVAQSPRYKIIEKRQSVAFWCNPISGHATLYWYQQILGQGPKLLIQFQNNGVVDDSQLPKDRFSAERLKGVDSTLKIQPAKLEDSAVYLCASSPGGHYGYTFGSGTRLTVV.

The sample holds a few counts of this clone. The chain carries TRBV7-8 and TRBJ1-2; 12 nucleotides match TRBD1. In germline, CDR1 is SGHVS, CDR2 FQNEAQ. This CDR3 has 16 amino acids. J was trimmed by 8 bases and V by 3 bases; bases with no gene match: 10. This chain's CDR3 is CASSLGTGGAGSGYTF. CDR3 bases: TGTGCCAGCAGCTTGGGGACAGGGGGCGCAGGGTCGGGCTACACCTTC.

The CDR3 reads CASSLGARRTDTQYF. CDR3 bases: TGTGCCAGCAGTTTAGGGGCCAGGCGCACAGATACGCAGTATTTT. The chain couples TRBV6-5 to TRBJ2-3; tentatively, D is TRBD1 (5 bases). This CDR3 is built from 15 residues. The V gene lost 4 bases and the J gene lost 1 base, with 12 bases spanning the gap. Germline V lookup: CDR1 MNHEY, CDR2 SVGAGI.

The rearrangement joins TRBV21-1 to TRBJ1-4; the tabulated D call, TRBD1, remains unverified against the DNA. TRBV21-1 is annotated as a pseudogene. The CDR3 runs to 16 residues. The CDR3 DNA reads TGTGCCAGCTTGCGACAGGGTTGGGCAACTAATGAAAAACTGTTTTTT. Amino acid sequence: CASLRQGWATNEKLFF.

The rearrangement joins TRBV18 to TRBJ2-5, with D possibly TRBD2 on 5 matching bases. CDR3 length: 13 amino acids. Trimming shortened V by 3 bases and J by 1 base, and 6 bases separated the two germline ends. The germline gives CDR1 KGHSH, CDR2 LQKENI. The CDR3 coding sequence is TGTGCCAGCTCACCCAGCGGCCAAGAGACCCAGTACTTC. Translating gives CASSPSGQETQYF.

The rearrangement uses TRBV7-9 and TRBJ2-7, with TRBD1 matching 10 bases. V lost 2 bases, J lost 2 bases, and 9 bases stayed unmatched. Germline values: CDR1 SEHNR, CDR2 FQNEAQ (reference sequence). The CDR3 runs to 17 residues. The CDR3 loop is CASSLPSTGGDPYEQYF. DNA of the CDR3: TGTGCCAGCAGCTTACCCTCGACAGGGGGCGACCCCTACGAGCAGTACTTC. The whole variable domain, remainder taken from reference TRBV7-9 and TRBJ2-7, is DTGVSQNPRHKITKRGQNVTFRCDPISEHNRLYWYRQTLGQGPEFLTYFQNEAQLEKSRLLSDRFSAERPKGSFSTLEIQRTEQGDSAMYLCASSLPSTGGDPYEQYFGPGTRLTVT.

The genes are TRBV4-1 and TRBJ2-2; maybe TRBD2 (6 bases). The germline V gene encodes CDR1 MGHRA and CDR2 YSYEKL. V lost 4 bases and J lost 3, with 18 bases in between. The CDR3 contains 17 residues. The CDR3 protein is CASSRAVQRVYTGELFF. The DNA for the CDR3 is TGCGCCAGCAGCCGGGCTGTCCAGCGGGTATACACCGGGGAGCTGTTTTTT.

V is TRBV5-6 and J is TRBJ2-3; D is unclear. There are 14 residues in the CDR3. Germline assignment: CDR1 SGHDT and CDR2 YYEEEE. The germline V and J ends were trimmed by 0 bases and 1 base, with 6 bases remaining between them. CDR3 amino acids: CASSLALRTDTQYF. As DNA, the CDR3 is TGTGCCAGCAGCTTGGCCCTCCGCACAGATACGCAGTATTTT.

The chain is built from TRBV19 and TRBJ2-3; weak D call: TRBD2 (5 bases). This CDR3 has 16 residues. Germline assignment: CDR1 LNHDA and CDR2 SQIVND (reference sequence). Trimming left V 3 bases short and J 0 bases short, with 13 bases between. The CDR3 DNA is TGTGCCAGTAGTATCCAGAGCGGAACTAGCACAGATACGCAGTATTTT. Translating it yields CASSIQSGTSTDTQYF.

The V gene is TRBV30, the J gene TRBJ2-2; maybe TRBD2 (6 bases). V lost 0 bases and J 7 bases, leaving 21 bases between the germline ends. Germline CDR1 is GTSNPN and CDR2 is SVGIG (reference sequence). CDR3 length: 17 amino acids. CDR3 in amino acids: CAWSVRSAGRRGGELFF. The DNA for the CDR3 is TGTGCCTGGAGTGTACGGTCGGCCGGACGGAGGGGCGGGGAGCTGTTTTTT.

The V and J genes are TRBV30 and TRBJ1-1; TRBD1 agrees at 11 bases. Germline CDR1 is GTSNPN and CDR2 is SVGIG (reference sequence). The CDR3 length is 14 residues. Unmatched junction bases numbered 3, after V lost 1 base and J lost 5 bases. The CDR3 nucleotides read TGTGCCTGGAGTGCAGGGACAGGGGGAACTGAAGCTTTCTTT. It is translated as CAWSAGTGGTEAFF.

The rearrangement joins TRBV30 to TRBJ2-7, with 11 positions matching TRBD1. This CDR3 is 16 amino acids long. CDR1 and CDR2 from the germline V gene are GTSNPN and SVGIG (reference sequence). Trimming at V came to 5 bases and at J to 5 bases, leaving 14 bases not matched to a gene. This CDR3 is CAWQPWGGQGAHEQYF. CDR3 bases: TGTGCCTGGCAACCCTGGGGAGGACAGGGGGCCCACGAGCAGTACTTC. Full variable domain (outside the CDR3, taken from reference TRBV30 and TRBJ2-7): SQTIHQWPATLVQPVGSPLSLECTVEGTSNPNLYWYRQAAGRGLQLLFYSVGIGQISSEVPQNLSASRPQDRQFILSSKKLLLSDSGFYLCAWQPWGGQGAHEQYFGPGTRLTVT.

The chain uses TRBV5-5 and TRBJ1-2; a weak D match, TRBD1 (5 bases). Germline V gene data show CDR1 as SGHKS and CDR2 as YYEKEE (reference sequence). V lost 1 base and J lost 1, with 14 bases in between. The CDR3 extends over 16 amino acids. This CDR3 reads CASSLFGARVNYGYTF. CDR3 coding DNA: TGTGCCAGCAGCTTGTTTGGGGCAAGAGTTAACTATGGCTACACCTTC.

This clone was observed once. The chain uses TRBV10-3 and TRBJ2-1; 9 bases are shared with TRBD2. V was pared by 0 bases and J by 2 bases, with 5 bases of the junction left unmatched. This CDR3 has 17 residues. CDR1 is ENHRY and CDR2 is SYGVKD in the germline V gene. This chain's CDR3 is CAISESGGGGAYNEQFF. The CDR3 region has the DNA TGTGCCATCAGTGAGTCGGGGGGCGGGGGGGCCTACAATGAGCAGTTCTTC.

The CDR3 nucleotides are TGCGCCAGCAGCTTGGGAGGGGGCGATCAGCCCCAGCATTTT. As protein: CASSLGGGDQPQHF. This chain uses TRBV5-1 with TRBJ1-5; TRBD1 agrees at 7 bases. Germline loops: CDR1 SGHRS, CDR2 YFSETQ. Trimming took 0 bases from V and 5 from J; bases not matched to a gene: 2. The CDR3 has 14 residues.

The chain joins TRBV14 to TRBJ1-2; 7 bases map to TRBD1. V was clipped by 6 bases and J by 8 bases; unmatched bases: 12. Germline loops: CDR1 SGHDN, CDR2 FVKESK. The length of the CDR3 is 14 residues. CDR3 sequence: CASSRDRASSGYTF. In nucleotides, the CDR3 is TGTGCCAGCAGTCGCGACAGGGCTTCGTCCGGCTACACCTTC.

The chain employs TRBV4-1 and TRBJ2-6; D call uncertain. The CDR3 has 15 amino acids. From germline, CDR1 is MGHRA and CDR2 YSYEKL. V was cut by 4 bases and J by 3 bases, with 10 bases left in between. The CDR3 nucleotides read TGCGCCAGCAGCCCGTCGGCAGGTGGGGCCAACGTCCTGACTTTC. The encoded protein is CASSPSAGGANVLTF.

The rearrangement links TRBV4-1 to TRBJ1-1, with unresolved D. The germline V gene has CDR1 MGHRA and CDR2 YSYEKL. Trimming took 0 bases from V and 5 from J, leaving 10 bases between them. CDR3 size: 14 residues. CDR3 coding DNA: TGCGCCAGCAGCCAAGAATTCAGGCTTACTGAAGCTTTCTTT. Amino acids: CASSQEFRLTEAFF.

This clone was observed a handful of times. Possible read error: a much larger clone is one base away. This chain joins TRBV7-9 and TRBJ2-7; possibly TRBD1 for D (6 bases). CDR3 length: 14 residues. CDR1 is SEHNR, CDR2 FQNEAQ, per germline (reference sequence). CDR3 coding DNA: TGTGCCAGCAGCTTCGACAGGTACTCCTACGAGCAGCACTTC. Encoded protein: CASSFDRYSYEQHF.